The 25 T cell receptor beta chains listed next were all sequenced from one sample in a study of cytomegalovirus exposure and HLA in healthy donors. A multiplex PCR was run with 60 Vbeta primers and 13 Jbeta primers. Sequencing was performed with immunoSEQ multiplex PCR; in TCRdb, only in-frame clones are kept and a portion is missing. The sample carries 150,000 to 200,000 clones, 70% to 80% recorded once. The sample taken for sequencing was PBMCs. The receptors were gathered from a woman aged 25-40 years in good health and CMV-seropositive.

To note about this clone: Other DNA sequences in this specimen translate into the identical CDR3. J is TRBJ1-1 and V is TRBV5-1; D is possibly TRBD1 (6 bases). The germline gives CDR1 SGHRS, CDR2 YFSETQ. The ends were cut back, 4 bases at V and 2 bases at J, with 12 bases in the middle. This CDR3 contains 14 residues. CDR3 amino acids: CASSMTGGNTEAFF. The DNA for the CDR3 is TGCGCCAGCAGCATGACAGGTGGTAACACTGAAGCTTTCTTT. The full variable domain, rest sourced from reference TRBV5-1 and TRBJ1-1, is KAGVTQTPRYLIKTRGQQVTLSCSPISGHRSVSWYQQTPGQGLQFLFEYFSETQRNKGNFPGRFSGRQFSNSRSEMNVSTLELGDSALYLCASSMTGGNTEAFFGQGTRLTVV.

This chain connects TRBV11-2 to TRBJ2-7; 7 bases fit TRBD1. This CDR3 is built from 15 residues. V shed 0 bases and J 2 bases; nucleotides not matched to a gene: 4. Per germline, CDR1 SGHAT and CDR2 FQNNGV. CDR3 sequence (DNA): TGTGCCAGCAGCTTAGAAACAGGGGATACCTACGAGCAGTACTTC. Protein sequence: CASSLETGDTYEQYF. The whole variable domain, remainder taken from reference TRBV11-2 and TRBJ2-7, is EAGVAQSPRYKIIEKRQSVAFWCNPISGHATLYWYQQILGQGPKLLIQFQNNGVVDDSQLPKDRFSAERLKGVDSTLKIQPAKLEDSAVYLCASSLETGDTYEQYFGPGTRLTVT.

V gene TRBV7-9 combines with J gene TRBJ2-1, with 11 bases lining up with TRBD1. Trimming removed 2 bases from V and 4 bases from J; junction bases left unmatched: 13. Germline V gene lookup returns CDR1 SEHNR and CDR2 FQNEAQ (reference sequence). CDR3 length: 19 amino acids. This CDR3 is CASSLYRTGGEINYNEQFF. CDR3 nucleotide sequence: TGTGCCAGCAGCTTATATCGGACAGGGGGCGAGATTAATTACAATGAGCAGTTCTTC.

The chain uses TRBV28 and TRBJ1-5, with D uncertain. CDR1 is MDHEN, CDR2 SYDVKM, per germline. The V and J ends lost 4 bases and 3 bases respectively, with 7 bases between them. The CDR3 is 13 amino acids. CDR3 sequence (DNA): TGTGCCAGCAGTTCCCAGAACAATCAGCCCCAGCATTTT. Translation gives CASSSQNNQPQHF.

The rearrangement joins TRBV4-3 to TRBJ2-3; 14 positions agree with TRBD2. J gave up 3 bases and V 5 bases, and 4 bases lay outside the gene matches. The CDR3 covers 16 residues. The germline V gene has CDR1 LGHNA and CDR2 YSLEER. CDR3 protein: CASSGRLAGGTDTQYF. The CDR3 nucleotides read TGCGCCAGCAGCGGACGACTAGCGGGAGGGACAGATACGCAGTATTTT.

The genes are TRBV4-3 and TRBJ2-1; TRBD2 might be the D (5 bases). CDR1 LGHNA and CDR2 YSLEER come from the germline V gene. Trimming removed 8 bases at V and 0 bases at J, with 14 bases between. This CDR3 comprises 15 residues. The CDR3 reads CASGPPTSSYNEQFF. For the CDR3, the DNA is TGCGCCAGCGGACCCCCCACTAGCTCCTACAATGAGCAGTTCTTC.

Here the CDR3 DNA reads TGCGCCAGCAGCTTGGAACTAGCGACGTACAATGAGCAGTTCTTC. This encodes CASSLELATYNEQFF. The chain combines TRBV5-1 with TRBJ2-1; 7 bases are shared with TRBD2. Germline values: CDR1 SGHRS, CDR2 YFSETQ. The CDR3 runs 15 residues. V was pared by 0 bases and J by 4 bases, with 4 bases of the junction left unmatched.

The J gene is TRBJ2-3, the V gene TRBV15; 10 nucleotides align to TRBD2. CDR1 and CDR2 (germline): LNHNV, YYDKDF (reference sequence). This CDR3 contains 15 residues. The V segment lost 2 bases and the J segment 6 bases; nucleotides outside the gene matches: 5. The CDR3 is CATSRRAGGPDTQYF. The CDR3 bases are TGTGCCACCAGCAGACGAGCGGGAGGGCCGGATACGCAGTATTTT.

This chain connects TRBV7-8 to TRBJ1-1, with 7 positions matching TRBD1. Per the germline V gene, CDR1 is SGHVS and CDR2 is FQNEAQ. The trim removed 5 bases at V and 4 bases at J, leaving 4 bases unmatched. The CDR3 totals 13 residues. CDR3 region: CASSQRQGTEAFF. The CDR3 nucleotides read TGTGCCAGCAGCCAGAGACAGGGCACTGAAGCTTTCTTT.

The chain links TRBV4-3 to TRBJ2-1, with a weak D call TRBD1 (6 bases). Deletions cut 0 bases from V and 6 bases from J, with 18 bases between. The CDR3 runs 17 residues. Per the germline V gene, CDR1 is LGHNA and CDR2 is YSLEER. The CDR3 sequence: CASSQDLIQGPPNEQFF. CDR3 sequence (DNA): TGCGCCAGCAGCCAAGATTTGATACAGGGCCCCCCCAATGAGCAGTTCTTC.

The rearrangement joins TRBV6-1 to TRBJ2-1; weak D call: TRBD2 (5 bases). The V end lost 6 bases, the J end lost 7 bases, and 13 bases lay between the germline ends. This CDR3 is built from 13 residues. CDR1 and CDR2 (germline): MNHNS, SASEGT. In nucleotides, the CDR3 is TGTGCCAGCAGGAGGGCTTTAAATAATGAGCAGTTCTTC. Its protein product is CASRRALNNEQFF.

In its sample, this clone was seen a few times. The rearrangement links TRBV6-1 to TRBJ1-4; 9 bases are shared with TRBD1. Germline V gene data show CDR1 as MNHNS and CDR2 as SASEGT. The V gene end was trimmed by 7 bases and the J gene end by 12 bases; junction bases not matched to a gene: 15. The CDR3 contains 15 residues. CDR3 DNA: TGTGCCAGCACCCAAAACACAGGGGGCTGGGGCGAACTGTTTTTT. Its protein product is CASTQNTGGWGELFF.

V and J are TRBV9 and TRBJ2-1, with a possible D match to TRBD2 (6 bases). V lost 4 bases to trimming and J lost 8 bases, with 19 bases between them. Germline V gene data show CDR1 as SGDLS and CDR2 as YYNGEE. This CDR3 has 15 amino acids. The CDR3 here is CASSPGDWGSYEQFF. The CDR3 nucleotides are TGTGCCAGCAGCCCGGGAGATTGGGGCAGTTATGAGCAGTTCTTC.

The V call is TRBV15, the J call TRBJ2-7; D not resolved. The CDR3 is made up of 12 amino acids. CDR1 and CDR2 (germline): LNHNV, YYDKDF (reference sequence). V lost 1 base and J 6 bases, leaving 7 bases between the germline ends. CDR3 sequence: CATSRAQVEQYF. The DNA of the CDR3 is TGTGCCACCAGCAGAGCCCAGGTCGAGCAGTACTTC.

J is TRBJ2-1 and V is TRBV5-1; TRBD2 agrees at 14 bases. With V trimmed by 4 bases and J by 0 bases, 9 bases remained unmatched. Per the germline V gene, CDR1 is SGHRS and CDR2 is YFSETQ. The CDR3 has 19 amino acids. This CDR3 reads CASSTGLAGGQSSYNEQFF. DNA of the CDR3: TGCGCCAGCAGCACCGGACTAGCGGGGGGCCAAAGCTCCTACAATGAGCAGTTCTTC. Full variable domain (missing parts from reference TRBV5-1 and TRBJ2-1): KAGVTQTPRYLIKTRGQQVTLSCSPISGHRSVSWYQQTPGQGLQFLFEYFSETQRNKGNFPGRFSGRQFSNSRSEMNVSTLELGDSALYLCASSTGLAGGQSSYNEQFFGPGTRLTVL.

This rearrangement joins TRBV5-1 to TRBJ2-1, with D possibly being TRBD1 (6 bases). Germline V gene data show CDR1 as SGHRS and CDR2 as YFSETQ. Trimming stripped 2 bases from V and 7 bases from J, with 25 bases between. The CDR3 length is 18 residues. The CDR3, as DNA: TGCGCCAGCAGCTTTCCCTTCGGACAGCTCGAATCCCTTAATGAGCAGTTCTTC. It is translated as CASSFPFGQLESLNEQFF.

J is TRBJ2-3 and V is TRBV6-6; D is uncertain. This CDR3 is 13 amino acids long. V lost 2 bases and J lost 4, with 7 bases in between. Germline loops: CDR1 MNHNY, CDR2 SVGAGI (reference sequence). For the CDR3, the DNA is TGTGCCAGCAGTTACGCGGTCCCAGATACGCAGTATTTT. Its protein is CASSYAVPDTQYF.

The chain couples TRBV6-1 to TRBJ2-7, with D possibly TRBD2 on 6 matching bases. V lost 7 bases, J lost 1 base, and 17 bases lay in between. CDR1 and CDR2 (germline): MNHNS, SASEGT. There are 15 residues in the CDR3. The CDR3, as DNA: TGTGCCAGCAAATCCGCCGGGACTGCATCCTACGAGCAGTACTTC. This sequence encodes CASKSAGTASYEQYF.

This chain links TRBV5-1 with TRBJ1-1; no definite D call. The CDR3 sequence is 13 residues long. Trimming cost V 4 bases and J 0 bases, with 7 bases left between them. Germline loops: CDR1 SGHRS, CDR2 YFSETQ. The CDR3 reads CASSVVMNTEAFF. CDR3 nucleotides: TGCGCCAGCAGCGTAGTGATGAACACTGAAGCTTTCTTT.

The chain is built from TRBV2 and TRBJ2-5; D is undetermined. The CDR3 totals 14 residues. Per germline, CDR1 SNHLY and CDR2 FYNNEI. Deletions cut 3 bases from V and 1 base from J, with 9 bases between. CDR3 DNA sequence: TGTGCCAGCAGTGAGGTATACTCCCAAGAGACCCAGTACTTC. Translation gives CASSEVYSQETQYF. The whole variable domain, remainder taken from reference TRBV2 and TRBJ2-5, is EPEVTQTPSHQVTQMGQEVILRCVPISNHLYFYWYRQILGQKVEFLVSFYNNEISEKSEIFDDQFSVERPDGSNFTLKIRSTKLEDSAMYFCASSEVYSQETQYFGPGTRLLVL.

The chain recombines TRBV27 with TRBJ1-2; D is undetermined. Germline V gene sequence: CDR1 MNHEY, CDR2 SMNVEV (reference sequence). V was shortened by 2 bases and J by 3 bases, with 25 bases between the two germline ends. The CDR3 sequence is 19 residues long. CDR3 region: CASSLLPEGAVSGHYGYTF. The CDR3 coding sequence is TGTGCCAGCAGTTTACTGCCGGAGGGAGCAGTTAGTGGGCACTATGGCTACACCTTC.

The gene calls are TRBV5-1 and TRBJ2-7; 9 bases line up with TRBD1. With 4 bases clipped from V and 4 bases from J, the junction kept 6 bases outside the gene matches. The CDR3 runs 14 residues. Germline values: CDR1 SGHRS, CDR2 YFSETQ. For the CDR3, the DNA is TGCGCCAGCAGCGGGGACAGGGTAGGGTACGAGCAGTACTTC. It yields the protein CASSGDRVGYEQYF.

This clone was counted between two and nine times. The V call is TRBV6-6, the J call TRBJ2-2; tentative D call: TRBD2 (6 bases). V shed 4 bases and J shed 4 bases, with 13 bases lying between them. The CDR3 sequence is 15 residues long. The germline V gene has CDR1 MNHNY and CDR2 SVGAGI (reference sequence). The DNA of the CDR3 is TGTGCCAGCAGTTCGGGACGGGGGATCACCGGGGAGCTGTTTTTT. It translates to CASSSGRGITGELFF.

In nucleotides, the CDR3 is TGTGCCTGGAGCAAAAAATTTAATAGACTAGTGTACAATGAGCAGTTCTTC. Protein product: CAWSKKFNRLVYNEQFF. The chain uses TRBV30 and TRBJ2-1, with D perhaps matching TRBD2 (6 bases). The CDR3 has 17 amino acids. Germline values: CDR1 GTSNPN, CDR2 SVGIG (reference sequence). Trimming left V 3 bases short and J 4 bases short, with 22 bases between.

The V and J genes are TRBV7-8 and TRBJ2-7; D might be TRBD1 (6 bases). This CDR3 comprises 13 residues. From germline, CDR1 is SGHVS and CDR2 FQNEAQ. V was trimmed by 4 bases and J by 3 bases, leaving 10 bases between them. This CDR3 reads CASSSDRLYEQYF. For the CDR3, the DNA is TGTGCCAGCAGCTCAGACAGGCTCTACGAGCAGTACTTC.